Below, 13 T cell receptor beta chains from the same sample are listed, as sequenced in a study of molecular identifiers for immune sequencing clone quantification. Via MiXCR, TCRdb re-called the PCR reads, giving one row per CDR3 protein. The table includes under 650,000 distinct CDR3 sequences, 20% detected once. Sequenced material: naive CD8+ T cells from blood, with Jurkat cell RNA spiked in. Described subset: FACS-sorted CD8+CD4-CCR7+CD45RA+ naive T cells. The receptors stem from a human donor in good health. Some libraries in this study had Jurkat cell RNA spiked in.

This clonotype was seen a few times. The chain combines TRBV9 with TRBJ1-2; tentative D call: TRBD1 (5 bases). The CDR3 extends over 17 amino acids. V lost 0 bases and J 2 bases, leaving 17 bases between the germline ends. Germline values: CDR1 SGDLS, CDR2 YYNGEE. The CDR3 bases are TGTGCCAGCAGCGTAGGTCCATCAATGGAGGGGAACTATGGCTACACCTTC. Its protein is CASSVGPSMEGNYGYTF.

The table lists this clonotype with many counts. This chain links TRBV28 with TRBJ2-7; D perhaps matches TRBD1 (5 bases). Trimming pared 3 bases from V and 9 bases from J, leaving 21 bases between. This CDR3 is 15 amino acids long. Germline loops: CDR1 MDHEN, CDR2 SYDVKM. CDR3 residues: CASSFRLFGATGQYF. The CDR3 coding sequence is TGTGCCAGCAGTTTTCGTTTGTTTGGGGCCACAGGGCAGTACTTC.

This clonotype was counted ten times or more. The V gene is TRBV7-9, the J gene TRBJ2-7; 11 bases are a match to TRBD2. With 4 bases clipped from V and 4 bases from J, the junction kept 21 bases outside the gene matches. This CDR3 comprises 20 residues. The V gene's germline CDR1 is SEHNR and CDR2 FQNEAQ (reference sequence). In DNA form, the CDR3 reads TGTGCCAGCAGCTCTAGTCCCGGGGCCCTAGCGGGGGGACTAGGGTACGAGCAGTACTTC. Its protein is CASSSSPGALAGGLGYEQYF.

CDR3 nucleotides: TGTGCCAGCAACAAGGGACAGGGAGAAAACATTCAGTACTTC. Translated, it gives CASNKGQGENIQYF. The chain has TRBV5-8 and TRBJ2-4, with 9 bases lining up with TRBD1. Germline V gives CDR1 SGHTS, CDR2 YDEGEE. With 6 bases clipped from V and 5 bases from J, the junction kept 6 bases outside the gene matches. The CDR3 runs 14 residues.

This clonotype was detected once. One junction end does not reproduce the germline sequence, and a read error may be involved. The V gene is TRBV27, the J gene TRBJ2-5, with D possibly matching TRBD2 (7 bases). CDR3 length equals 16 residues. Per germline, CDR1 MNHEY and CDR2 SMNVEV (reference sequence). This CDR3 reads CASSLWGGGGQETQCF. DNA of the CDR3: TGTGCCAGCAGTTTATGGGGGGGTGGGGGCCAAGAGACCCAGTGCTTC.

This clonotype has more than one count but fewer than ten. This CDR3 reads CASSLGSRGRNEQFF. The CDR3 DNA follows: TGTGCCAGCAGCTTAGGAAGCAGGGGAAGGAATGAGCAGTTCTTC. The rearrangement joins TRBV7-9 to TRBJ2-1; a possible D gene is TRBD1 (6 bases). With 1 base removed from V and 7 bases from J, the gap between germline ends came to 14 bases. CDR3 length equals 15 residues. CDR1 is SEHNR, CDR2 FQNEAQ, per germline (reference sequence).

Regarding this clonotype: A much bigger clone sits one base away, suggesting this may be a read error. The rearrangement joins TRBV27 to TRBJ2-7; 9 nucleotides align to TRBD2. CDR1 is MNHEY, CDR2 SMNVEV, per germline (reference sequence). The CDR3 is made up of 16 amino acids. Trimming took 5 bases from V and 2 from J; bases not matched to a gene: 10. CDR3: CASSPVAGVAPYEQYF. The CDR3 DNA is TGTGCCAGCAGTCCAGTAGCGGGAGTCGCGCCCTACGAGCAGTACTTC.

The chain couples TRBV11-2 to TRBJ1-1; 7 bases are a match to TRBD1. CDR1 is SGHAT and CDR2 is FQNNGV in the germline V gene. V shed 3 bases, J shed 5 bases, and the junction held 12 bases outside the gene matches. This CDR3 is 16 amino acids long. DNA for the CDR3: TGTGCCAGCAGCTTGGGAAGGGGGCAGCTTAGTACTGAAGCTTTCTTT. This codes for CASSLGRGQLSTEAFF.

This clonotype was seen repeatedly, ten times or more. This sequence joins TRBV7-9 and TRBJ2-1; perhaps TRBD2 as D (5 bases). Trimming removed 3 bases from V and 8 bases from J, with 11 bases in between. CDR3 length: 13 residues. The germline gives CDR1 SEHNR, CDR2 FQNEAQ (reference sequence). The CDR3 sequence: CASSFFLGDEQFF. The CDR3 DNA is TGTGCCAGCAGCTTCTTTCTGGGAGATGAGCAGTTCTTC.

V gene TRBV7-6 combines with J gene TRBJ2-2, with a weak D call TRBD2 (5 bases). The length of the CDR3 is 14 residues. Trimming removed 6 bases from V and 3 bases from J, with 11 bases in between. Germline V gene sequence: CDR1 SGHVS, CDR2 FNYEAQ. CDR3 sequence reads: CASSGSRDTGELFF. DNA of the CDR3: TGTGCCAGCAGTGGGAGTCGGGACACCGGGGAGCTGTTTTTT.

The chain uses TRBV12-3 or TRBV12-4 and TRBJ2-7; 7 nucleotides match TRBD2. V lost 6 bases, J lost 3 bases, and 5 bases stayed unmatched. The length of the CDR3 is 13 residues. In nucleotides, the CDR3 is TGTGCCAGCAGACCAGGACTAGGCTACGAGCAGTACTTC. Translating it yields CASRPGLGYEQYF.

Details on this clonotype: The junction does not match germline at one end; this may be a read error. The J gene is TRBJ2-7, the V gene TRBV28, with unresolved D. Looked up from germline, CDR1 is MDHEN and CDR2 is SYDVKM. The CDR3 consists of 11 residues. For the CDR3, the DNA is TGTGCCAGCAGCCCCTCGCGCGAGCGGTACTTC. Its translation: CASSPSRERYF.

A single count supports this clonotype. Germline and junction disagree at one end, which may indicate a read error. The chain couples TRBV30 to TRBJ1-5, with D possibly matching TRBD1 (5 bases). Germline V gives CDR1 GTSNPN, CDR2 SVGIG (reference sequence). This CDR3 region has 14 residues. Here the CDR3 reads CAWSVGVGNRPQHF. CDR3 in DNA: TGTGCCTGGAGTGTAGGGGTCGGCAATCGGCCCCAGCATTTT. The full variable domain, in which reference TRBV30 and TRBJ1-5 provide the parts outside the CDR3, is SQTIHQWPATLVQPVGSPLSLECTVEGTSNPNLYWYRQAAGRGLQLLFYSVGIGQISSEVPQNLSASRPQDRQFILSSKKLLLSDSGFYLCAWSVGVGNRPQHFGDGTRLSIL.